Listed below are T cell receptor beta chains from one sample, sequenced in a study of T cells in Graves' hyperthyroidism and ophthalmopathy. TCRdb independently ran MiXCR on the multiplex PCR reads; one entry per CDR3 protein. Of 500,000 to 650,000 distinct CDR3 sequences in the sample, 17% were seen once. Sequences were obtained from blood. Receptors were obtained from a woman aged 18-30 years with Graves' ophthalmopathy. CDR3s include the opening cysteine and the closing phenylalanine or tryptophan. Each record gives: J gene, V gene, CDR3 protein.

j_call: TRBJ2-7
v_call: TRBV7-2
cdr3_aa: CASTQGSVSSYEQYF

j_call: TRBJ1-2
v_call: TRBV19
cdr3_aa: CATSRGRPHSYYGYTF

j_call: TRBJ2-1
v_call: TRBV3-1
cdr3_aa: CASSLGLAGAFSSYNEQFF

j_call: TRBJ2-3
v_call: TRBV5-4
cdr3_aa: CASSLETAGGEDTQYF

j_call: TRBJ2-4
v_call: TRBV10-3
cdr3_aa: CAAGQGENIQYF

j_call: TRBJ2-1
v_call: TRBV11-2
cdr3_aa: CVSSLARGPLNEQFF

j_call: TRBJ2-5
v_call: TRBV6-1
cdr3_aa: CASSTPSLSGSGGPYQETQYF

j_call: TRBJ2-7
v_call: TRBV5-5
cdr3_aa: CASSLGLAGPEQYF

j_call: TRBJ2-1
v_call: TRBV28
cdr3_aa: CASSSALLGDTRSYNEQFF

j_call: TRBJ1-1
v_call: TRBV20-1
cdr3_aa: CSARDLRGTLNTEAFF

j_call: TRBJ1-2
v_call: TRBV29-1
cdr3_aa: CSVEGVNNYGYTF

j_call: TRBJ2-5
v_call: TRBV7-2
cdr3_aa: CASSYPRGESYF

j_call: TRBJ1-2
v_call: TRBV6-1
cdr3_aa: CASSETAGGGYGYTF

j_call: TRBJ1-5
v_call: TRBV13
cdr3_aa: CASSLRGQGGSNQPQHF

j_call: TRBJ2-2
v_call: TRBV28
cdr3_aa: CASSLRQGALTGELFF

j_call: TRBJ2-3
v_call: TRBV4-1
cdr3_aa: CASSQVDLFRTDTQYF

j_call: TRBJ2-7
v_call: TRBV7-8
cdr3_aa: CASSPIGTSGGPKYEQYF

j_call: TRBJ1-5
v_call: TRBV30
cdr3_aa: CAWSRGVNQPQHF

j_call: TRBJ2-7
v_call: TRBV30
cdr3_aa: CAWSGPGEAAYEQYF

j_call: TRBJ2-3
v_call: TRBV29-1
cdr3_aa: CSVVPSGTRDTQYF

j_call: TRBJ1-1
v_call: TRBV5-1
cdr3_aa: CASSLFRQNTEAFF

j_call: TRBJ2-1
v_call: TRBV30
cdr3_aa: CAWPEEREDQYNEQFF

j_call: TRBJ1-5
v_call: TRBV6-2/TRBV6-3
cdr3_aa: CASSYGGGGWSNQPQHF

j_call: TRBJ1-2
v_call: TRBV7-2
cdr3_aa: CASSQGTDRTYGYTF

j_call: TRBJ1-1
v_call: TRBV5-1
cdr3_aa: CASSLEGAAEAFF

j_call: TRBJ1-1
v_call: TRBV7-9
cdr3_aa: CATTEEGTGDTEAFF

j_call: TRBJ2-5
v_call: TRBV27
cdr3_aa: CASSWTAKLRETQYF

j_call: TRBJ2-7
v_call: TRBV7-6
cdr3_aa: CASSLGSLAGGPRIEQYF

j_call: TRBJ2-5
v_call: TRBV7-3
cdr3_aa: CASSPQGAGPRETQYF

j_call: TRBJ1-4
v_call: TRBV7-2
cdr3_aa: CASSSSWTGNGEKLFF

j_call: TRBJ1-2
v_call: TRBV24-1
cdr3_aa: CATSAGADYGYTF

j_call: TRBJ2-1
v_call: TRBV27
cdr3_aa: CASSFRDSYNEQFF

j_call: TRBJ2-7
v_call: TRBV20-1
cdr3_aa: CSASRGLGYEQYF

j_call: TRBJ1-6
v_call: TRBV27
cdr3_aa: CASSSGLTGVAGNSPLHF

j_call: TRBJ1-1
v_call: TRBV7-3
cdr3_aa: CASSPLGGGLAGGLNTEAFF

j_call: TRBJ2-6
v_call: TRBV7-3
cdr3_aa: CASSLWSGANVLTF

j_call: TRBJ2-1
v_call: TRBV18
cdr3_aa: CASSPGLAGDYNEQFF